The entry below describes one T cell receptor beta chain. The source of the sample is a study of blood T cell repertoires in COVID-19. Across the whole study: PBMCs, B-cell-depleted T cells, or T cells provided the cDNA or gDNA that made up the material.

The length of the CDR3 is 16 residues. V dropped 1 base and J dropped 0; count of bases not matched to a gene: 5. Germline CDR1 SGHNT, CDR2 YYREEE (reference sequence). Here immunoSEQ multiplex PCR was the method, and the copy in TCRdb shows in-frame clones only, minus some. Of tens of thousands of clones listed, under 85% were seen once; the top ten hold 14% to 15%. This chain links TRBV5-4 with TRBJ1-2, with TRBD1 matching over 8 bases. What was sequenced was peripheral blood. This clonotype was obtained from a man in his sixties with COVID-19, enrolled during active disease. The CDR3 coding sequence is TGTGCCAGCAGCTTGCCGGGACAGGAAGCTAACTATGGCTACACCTTC. Its protein is CASSLPGQEANYGYTF.